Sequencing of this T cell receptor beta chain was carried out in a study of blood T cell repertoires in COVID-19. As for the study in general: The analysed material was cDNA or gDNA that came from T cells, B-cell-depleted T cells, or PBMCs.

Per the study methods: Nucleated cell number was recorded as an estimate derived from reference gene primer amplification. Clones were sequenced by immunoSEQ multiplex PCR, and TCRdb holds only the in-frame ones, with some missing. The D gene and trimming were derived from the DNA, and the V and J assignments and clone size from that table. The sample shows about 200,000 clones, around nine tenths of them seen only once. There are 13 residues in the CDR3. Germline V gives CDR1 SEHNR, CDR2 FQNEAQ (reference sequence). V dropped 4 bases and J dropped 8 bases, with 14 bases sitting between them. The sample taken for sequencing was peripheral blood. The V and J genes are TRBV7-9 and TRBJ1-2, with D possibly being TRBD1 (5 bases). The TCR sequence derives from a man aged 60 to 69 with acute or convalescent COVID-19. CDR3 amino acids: CASSSLDNYGYTF. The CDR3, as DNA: TGTGCCAGCAGCTCCTTGGACAATTACGGCTACACCTTC.